This TCR beta chain is from a study of CD39 and CD103 CD8 tumor-infiltrating T cells. For the study at large: Repertoire comparisons were shown for four patients, including a melanoma patient.

Patients were not receiving any therapy when their samples were collected. T lymphocytes were enriched from thawed cells by negative selection, adding EpCAM beads for tumor-infiltrating lymphocytes. DN, SP and DP CD8 TIL subsets came from CD39/CD103 sorting of CD3+CD4-CD8+CD45RA- cells. V lost 0 bases and J lost 2, with 12 bases in between. There are 16 residues in the CDR3. Germline values: CDR1 SGDLS, CDR2 YYNGEE. Measured with immunoSEQ multiplex PCR; TCRdb has only the in-frame clones, and not every one. The sample consists of a few thousand clones, less than 65% of them appearing once. Source material: CD39- CD103- CD8+ T cells sorted from the tumor. Stated subset: CD103-CD39- double-negative CD45RA- CD8 T cells. The clonotype comes from a human donor with head and neck squamous cell carcinoma. This sequence joins TRBV9 and TRBJ2-1; D might be TRBD1 or TRBD2, each matching 6 bases. CDR3 in amino acids: CASSVGFGGAYNEQFF. The CDR3 DNA follows: TGTGCCAGCAGCGTAGGTTTCGGGGGCGCCTACAATGAGCAGTTCTTC.